These T cell receptor beta chains were read from a single sample in a study of blood T cell repertoires in COVID-19. Sequencing used immunoSEQ multiplex PCR; TCRdb keeps in-frame clones, though not all of them. Of under 35,000 clones in the sample, about 80% are singletons; the top ten hold approximately 30%. What was sequenced was peripheral blood. Source of these receptors: an elderly man with acute or convalescent COVID-19. Both conserved end residues are part of each CDR3. D genes are given only for firm matches. The size entry is marked missing in some rows and otherwise reads once, few, many or a size class.

clone size,J gene,D gene,V gene,CDR3 protein,CDR3 DNA
few,TRBJ2-3,.,TRBV12-3/TRBV12-4,CASSPLDTQYF,TGTGCCAGCAGTCCCTTAGATACGCAGTATTTT
once,TRBJ2-5,TRBD2,TRBV2,CASSEQLAGEKETQYF,TGTGCCAGCAGTGAACAGCTAGCGGGGGAAAAAGAGACCCAGTACTTC
.,TRBJ2-3,TRBD1,TRBV14,CASSPLPGQGNTDTQYF,TGTGCCAGCAGCCCTTTACCGGGACAGGGGAACACAGATACGCAGTATTTT
once,TRBJ2-4,.,TRBV2,CASSDRARAKNIQYF,TGTGCCAGCAGTGACAGGGCTCGAGCCAAAAACATTCAGTACTTC
.,TRBJ2-3,.,TRBV3-1/TRBV3-2,CASSQARESTDTQYF,TGTGCCAGCAGCCAAGCGAGGGAAAGCACAGATACGCAGTATTTT
.,TRBJ2-1,TRBD2,TRBV15,CATSRGLAGVLHNEQFF,TGTGCCACCAGCAGGGGGTTAGCGGGAGTTCTCCACAATGAGCAGTTCTTC
few,TRBJ1-4,.,TRBV4-1,CASSQAQGYTEKLFF,TGCGCCAGCAGCCAAGCTCAGGGGTATACAGAAAAACTGTTTTTT
.,TRBJ2-2,.,TRBV2,CASRLAGSGTGELFF,TGTGCCAGCCGCCTAGCAGGATCGGGCACCGGGGAGCTGTTTTTT
once,TRBJ2-7,.,TRBV29-1,CSVEGEDLYEQYF,TGCAGCGTTGAAGGCGAAGATTTATACGAGCAGTACTTC
.,TRBJ1-5,.,TRBV11-2,CASSPMGGSTQHF,TGTGCCAGCAGCCCGATGGGAGGGTCAACCCAGCATTTT
.,TRBJ1-6,.,TRBV4-3,CASSQVGVSSPLHF,TGCGCCAGCAGCCAAGTTGGTGTGAGTTCACCCCTCCACTTT
.,TRBJ2-3,TRBD2,TRBV14,CASSRLLAGTDTQYF,TGTGCCAGCAGCCGTTTACTAGCGGGCACAGATACGCAGTATTTT
.,TRBJ1-1,.,TRBV5-4,CASSLGHGTPNTEAFF,TGTGCCAGCAGCTTGGGCCACGGGACACCGAACACTGAAGCTTTCTTT
.,TRBJ2-5,TRBD2,TRBV11-2,CASSSRGASGSVKTQYF,TGTGCCAGCAGCTCCCGAGGTGCTAGCGGGAGTGTTAAGACCCAGTACTTC
.,TRBJ2-3,TRBD2,TRBV7-7,CASSLERGGLTDTQYF,TGTGCCAGCAGCTTAGAGCGGGGGGGCCTAACAGATACGCAGTATTTT
.,TRBJ1-3,.,TRBV3-1/TRBV3-2,CASTQDTHSGNTIYF,TGTGCCAGCACCCAGGACACACACTCTGGAAACACCATATATTTT
.,TRBJ2-7,.,TRBV28,CASKRGLYEQYF,TGTGCCAGCAAAAGGGGCCTCTACGAGCAGTACTTC
.,TRBJ2-7,.,TRBV6-2/TRBV6-3,CASSRQDRYEQYF,TGTGCCAGCAGCCGACAGGACCGCTACGAGCAGTACTTC
.,TRBJ1-2,.,TRBV5-4,CASSLQRNYGYTF,TGTGCCAGCAGCTTGCAGAGGAACTATGGCTACACCTTC
.,TRBJ2-7,TRBD2,TRBV19,CASSPTSGRASYEQYF,TGTGCCAGTAGTCCTACTAGCGGGAGGGCCTCCTACGAGCAGTACTTC
.,TRBJ1-2,.,TRBV27,CASSLSGQIYGYTF,TGTGCCAGCAGCCTCAGCGGGCAGATCTATGGCTACACCTTC
.,TRBJ2-2,.,TRBV18,CASRGLGDTGELFF,TGTGCCAGCCGAGGATTGGGTGACACCGGGGAGCTGTTTTTT
.,TRBJ2-7,.,TRBV7-9,CASSQRPGLRGSEQYF,TGTGCCAGCAGCCAACGTCCGGGACTTCGAGGCTCCGAGCAGTACTTC
.,TRBJ1-1,.,TRBV6-2/TRBV6-3,CASSYSSRGNTEAFF,TGTGCCAGCAGTTACTCGTCCAGGGGGAACACTGAAGCTTTCTTT
.,TRBJ2-7,.,TRBV5-1,CASSLVGGASSYEQYF,TGCGCCAGCAGCTTGGTCGGCGGGGCGAGCTCCTACGAGCAGTACTTC
.,TRBJ1-2,.,TRBV7-3,CASSLSGGRGYTF,TGTGCCAGCAGCTTAAGCGGGGGGCGAGGCTACACCTTC
few,TRBJ2-2,.,TRBV7-8,CASSLVEAHHRFF,TGTGCCAGCAGCTTAGTCGAGGCACATCATCGGTTTTTT
.,TRBJ1-6,.,TRBV19,CASRWTATSNSPLHF,TGTGCCAGTAGATGGACAGCAACCAGTAATTCACCCCTCCACTTT
.,TRBJ2-6,TRBD2,TRBV9,CASSRGLAGGRRGANVLTF,TGTGCCAGCAGCCGAGGACTAGCGGGAGGCCGGCGGGGGGCCAACGTCCTGACTTTC
.,TRBJ2-7,TRBD2,TRBV11-2,CASSQGLAMVYEQYF,TGTGCCAGCAGCCAGGGACTAGCCATGGTTTACGAGCAGTACTTC
.,TRBJ2-5,.,TRBV6-2/TRBV6-3,CASSYGETQYF,TGTGCCAGCAGTTACGGCGAGACCCAGTACTTC
.,TRBJ2-7,TRBD2,TRBV6-4,CASSDPMKEREPYEQYF,TGTGCCAGCAGTGACCCTATGAAGGAGCGGGAGCCCTACGAGCAGTACTTC
.,TRBJ2-5,.,TRBV6-2/TRBV6-3,CASSPQGFEETQYF,TGTGCCAGCAGCCCACAGGGATTTGAAGAGACCCAGTACTTC
.,TRBJ2-1,TRBD2,TRBV18,CASSPTSGSYNEQFF,TGTGCCAGCTCACCTACTAGCGGGAGCTACAATGAGCAGTTCTTC
.,TRBJ2-5,.,TRBV5-1,CASSLAQTRETQYF,TGCGCCAGCAGCTTGGCTCAAACCAGAGAGACCCAGTACTTC
.,TRBJ1-1,.,TRBV30,CAWTSGGLITEAFF,TGTGCCTGGACCAGTGGGGGGTTGATCACTGAAGCTTTCTTT
.,TRBJ1-2,TRBD1,TRBV5-6,CASSSNHRGDYGYTF,TGTGCCAGCAGCTCGAATCACAGGGGAGACTATGGCTACACCTTC
.,TRBJ2-3,TRBD2,TRBV4-2,CASSQAPTSGGTDTQYF,TGTGCCAGCAGCCAAGCCCCTACTAGCGGGGGGACAGATACGCAGTATTTT
.,TRBJ2-1,TRBD1,TRBV14,CASSHRTGGNYNEQFF,TGTGCCAGCAGCCACCGGACAGGAGGCAACTACAATGAGCAGTTCTTC